What follows are 15 T cell receptor beta chains derived from one specimen sequenced in a study of graft-versus-host responses after intestinal transplantation. Using immunoSEQ multiplex PCR, the repertoire was profiled, and TCRdb retains in-frame clones only, with some absent. The repertoire consists of 17,000 or so clones, with 65% to 90% occurring once and the leading ten covering 5.5%. Once graft tissue had been processed, intraepithelial and lamina propria lymphocytes were released. The source was ileum tissue, collected 17 days after transplant. These receptors were obtained from a human patient who received an intestinal transplant, so some T cells may come from the graft donor.

The chain uses TRBV27 and TRBJ2-4; weak D call: TRBD1 (5 bases). Trimming left V 6 bases short and J 0 bases short, with 9 bases between. The CDR3 spans 14 residues. Germline CDR1 reads MNHEY; CDR2 reads SMNVEV (reference sequence). The chain's CDR3 is CASSPGSAKNIQYF. Here the CDR3 DNA reads TGTGCCAGCAGCCCAGGGTCAGCCAAAAACATTCAGTACTTC.

The J gene is TRBJ1-1, the V gene TRBV28; D unclear. The CDR3 sequence is 16 residues long. Looked up from germline, CDR1 is MDHEN and CDR2 is SYDVKM. Trimming left V 4 bases short and J 0 bases short, with 15 bases between. This CDR3 is CASSYLGWWVNTEAFF. CDR3 nucleotide sequence: TGTGCCAGCAGTTACCTAGGTTGGTGGGTGAACACTGAAGCTTTCTTT.

This clone qualifies as medium-sized (0.01 to 0.1%). J is TRBJ2-3 and V is TRBV27; weak D call: TRBD1 (5 bases). The CDR3 loop spans 15 amino acids. The germline CDR1 and CDR2 sequences are MNHEY and SMNVEV (reference sequence). V was pared by 2 bases and J by 0 bases, with 9 bases between. CDR3 bases: TGTGCCAGCAGTTTAGGGGCAGCTAGCACAGATACGCAGTATTTT. Amino acids: CASSLGAASTDTQYF.

The chain joins TRBV28 to TRBJ2-1, with D tentatively TRBD2 (5 bases). Trimming took off 3 bases at V and 10 bases at J, with 13 bases between the two ends. CDR3 length: 13 residues. Germline V gene sequence: CDR1 MDHEN, CDR2 SYDVKM. CDR3 sequence reads: CASSFREATEQFF. The CDR3 DNA sequence: TGTGCCAGCAGTTTCCGGGAAGCGACAGAGCAGTTCTTC.

The CDR3 coding sequence is TGTGCCAGTAGTCCCCGCGGAGGTTCCTACAATGAGCAGTTCTTC. Protein product: CASSPRGGSYNEQFF. V and J are TRBV19 and TRBJ2-1; D is possibly TRBD2 (5 bases). The CDR3 is 15 residues long. Germline V CDR1 and CDR2: LNHDA, SQIVND (reference sequence). V lost 5 bases and J lost 1, with 12 bases in between.

The rearrangement uses TRBV5-1 and TRBJ1-4, with TRBD1 matching 8 bases. The CDR3 is made up of 14 amino acids. CDR1 is SGHRS, CDR2 YFSETQ, per germline. Trimming cost V 6 bases and J 3 bases; bases outside gene matches: 4. The CDR3 is CASNRGGANEKLFF. CDR3 bases: TGCGCCAGCAACAGGGGGGGAGCTAATGAAAAACTGTTTTTT.

The rearrangement links TRBV19 to TRBJ1-2, with TRBD1 identical over 8 bases. The CDR3 consists of 11 residues. Losses at the gene ends were 7 bases for V and 7 bases for J; bases not matched to a gene: 2. The V gene's germline CDR1 is LNHDA and CDR2 SQIVND (reference sequence). For the CDR3, the DNA is TGTGCCAGTACAGGGGGCAGTGGCTACACCTTC. Encoded protein: CASTGGSGYTF.

V usage is TRBV28 and J usage is TRBJ1-4; the D is unclear. V was trimmed by 5 bases and J by 7 bases, leaving 17 bases between them. Germline assignment: CDR1 MDHEN and CDR2 SYDVKM. The CDR3 is 15 amino acids. The DNA of the CDR3 is TGTGCCAGCAGTCGGGGATGGGCAGGCCGTGAAAAACTGTTTTTT. Its protein product is CASSRGWAGREKLFF.

This chain connects TRBV6-4 to TRBJ2-2, with unresolved D. The CDR3 runs 15 residues. V lost 2 bases, J lost 1 base, and 8 bases lay in between. CDR1 MRHNA and CDR2 SNTAGT come from the germline V gene. In DNA, the CDR3 is TGTGCCAGCAGTGACAGAACAGAGAACACCGGGGAGCTGTTTTTT. This gives the protein CASSDRTENTGELFF.

This clone appeared once. This rearrangement joins TRBV6-1 to TRBJ2-1; 8 bases align to TRBD2. The CDR3 extends over 17 amino acids. Looked up from germline, CDR1 is MNHNS and CDR2 is SASEGT. V was clipped by 0 bases and J by 3 bases; unmatched bases: 7. CDR3 bases: TGTGCCAGCAGTGAAGCGCCGGGGGGGGGCCTCTACAATGAGCAGTTCTTC. This codes for CASSEAPGGGLYNEQFF.

The V and J genes are TRBV28 and TRBJ1-5; D gene uncertain. CDR3 length equals 16 residues. Germline V CDR1 and CDR2: MDHEN, SYDVKM. Trimming took off 6 bases at V and 0 bases at J, with 15 bases between the two ends. The CDR3 DNA sequence: TGTGCCAGCAGCACCTACGCTACACTTAGCAATCAGCCCCAGCATTTT. This codes for CASSTYATLSNQPQHF. Complete variable domain (other parts from reference TRBV28 and TRBJ1-5): DVKVTQSSRYLVKRTGEKVFLECVQDMDHENMFWYRQDPGLGLRLIYFSYDVKMKEKGDIPEGYSVSREKKERFSLILESASTNQTSMYLCASSTYATLSNQPQHFGDGTRLSIL.

This clone turned up a few times. This sequence joins TRBV6-6 and TRBJ2-1; D may be TRBD2 (5 bases). The CDR3 spans 12 residues. The germline CDR1 and CDR2 sequences are MNHNY and SVGAGI (reference sequence). V shed 8 bases and J shed 7 bases, with 12 bases lying between them. CDR3 residues: CASGELVNEQFF. CDR3 sequence (DNA): TGTGCCAGCGGAGAACTAGTAAATGAGCAGTTCTTC.

J is TRBJ2-2 and V is TRBV4-1, with D unresolved. With 1 base removed from V and 1 base from J, the gap between germline ends came to 13 bases. Germline CDR1 MGHRA, CDR2 YSYEKL. The length of the CDR3 is 17 residues. CDR3 bases: TGCGCCAGCAGCCAAGGTCCGGGTGTCGTGAACACCGGGGAGCTGTTTTTT. Translated, it gives CASSQGPGVVNTGELFF.

J is TRBJ2-1 and V is TRBV11-2; D is possibly TRBD2 (6 bases). The CDR3 is 17 amino acids. Germline CDR1 SGHAT, CDR2 FQNNGV. V gave up 3 bases and J gave up 3 bases, with 18 bases separating them. The CDR3 DNA follows: TGTGCCAGCAGCTTCGTAGGTGGCGGGATGGTCTACAATGAGCAGTTCTTC. This gives the protein CASSFVGGGMVYNEQFF.

The chain combines TRBV6-4 with TRBJ2-2; D ambiguous. The CDR3 sequence is 13 residues long. V was shortened by 6 bases and J by 5 bases, with 10 bases between the two germline ends. Germline V lookup: CDR1 MRHNA, CDR2 SNTAGT. CDR3 in DNA: TGTGCCAGCAGACCGGCAAGTACCGGGGAGCTGTTTTTT. This translates into CASRPASTGELFF.